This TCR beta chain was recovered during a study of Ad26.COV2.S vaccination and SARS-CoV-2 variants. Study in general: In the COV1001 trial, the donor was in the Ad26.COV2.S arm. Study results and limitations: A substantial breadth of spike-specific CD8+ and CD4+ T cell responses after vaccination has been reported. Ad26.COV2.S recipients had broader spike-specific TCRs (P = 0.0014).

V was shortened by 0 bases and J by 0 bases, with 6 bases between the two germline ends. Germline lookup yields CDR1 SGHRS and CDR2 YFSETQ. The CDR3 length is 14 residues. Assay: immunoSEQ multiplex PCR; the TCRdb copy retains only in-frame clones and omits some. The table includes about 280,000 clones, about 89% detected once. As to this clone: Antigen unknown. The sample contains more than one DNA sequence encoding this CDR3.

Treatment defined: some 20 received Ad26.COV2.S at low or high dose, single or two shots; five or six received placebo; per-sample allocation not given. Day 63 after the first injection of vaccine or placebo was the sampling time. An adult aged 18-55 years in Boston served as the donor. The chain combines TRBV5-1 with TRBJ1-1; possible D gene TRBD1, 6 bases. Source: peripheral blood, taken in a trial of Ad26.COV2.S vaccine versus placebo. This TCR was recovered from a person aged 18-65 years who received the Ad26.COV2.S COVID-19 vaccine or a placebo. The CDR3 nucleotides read TGCGCCAGCAGCTTGGGGACAGTGAACACTGAAGCTTTCTTT. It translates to CASSLGTVNTEAFF.